A selection of T cell receptor beta chains follows, all from one sample in a study of blood T cell repertoires in COVID-19. Here immunoSEQ multiplex PCR was the method, and the copy in TCRdb shows in-frame clones only, minus some. This table has tens of thousands of clones, over 85% appearing once. Sequencing was performed on peripheral blood. Receptor source: a man in his 60s with acute or convalescent COVID-19. Both conserved end residues are part of each CDR3. Fields, in order: clone size, D gene, CDR3 length, V gene, J gene, CDR3 protein, CDR3 DNA. D genes are given only for firm matches. Rows may omit the clone size; those that give it use once, few, many or a size class.

-	TRBD1	14	TRBV11-2	TRBJ2-1	CASSSQGKGDEQFF	TGTGCCAGCAGCTCACAGGGGAAGGGTGATGAGCAGTTCTTC
once	TRBD1	15	TRBV3-1/TRBV3-2	TRBJ1-4	CASSHVGQGNEKLFF	TGTGCCAGCAGCCACGTGGGACAGGGGAATGAAAAACTGTTTTTT
-	-	15	TRBV10-3	TRBJ1-5	CAISERQAINQPQHF	TGTGCCATCAGTGAAAGACAGGCGATCAATCAGCCCCAGCATTTT
-	TRBD2	14	TRBV15	TRBJ2-3	CATSTSGGTDTQYF	TGTGCCACCAGCACCAGCGGGGGCACAGATACGCAGTATTTT
-	TRBD2	15	TRBV5-4	TRBJ2-1	CASSRTSGNYNEQFF	TGTGCCAGCAGCCGGACTAGCGGGAACTACAATGAGCAGTTCTTC
-	-	14	TRBV11-2	TRBJ1-1	CASSPRAGGWQAFF	TGTGCCAGCAGCCCAAGGGCCGGAGGTTGGCAAGCTTTCTTT
-	-	13	TRBV19	TRBJ1-2	CASSPGDRYGYTF	TGTGCCAGTAGTCCAGGGGATCGGTATGGCTACACCTTC
-	TRBD1	13	TRBV30	TRBJ2-1	CAWSENRGDEQFF	TGTGCCTGGAGTGAAAACAGGGGGGATGAGCAGTTCTTC
once	-	14	TRBV19	TRBJ1-1	CASRDLRGYTEAFF	TGTGCCAGTAGGGATTTACGGGGGTACACTGAAGCTTTCTTT
-	TRBD2	18	TRBV7-3	TRBJ2-5	CASSSGTSGGPTGETQYF	TGTGCCAGCAGCTCCGGGACTAGCGGGGGGCCCACCGGGGAGACCCAGTACTTC
-	-	15	TRBV5-1	TRBJ1-2	CASSPGQGKGNGYTF	TGCGCCAGCAGCCCAGGACAAGGGAAGGGCAATGGCTACACCTTC
once	TRBD2	13	TRBV5-4	TRBJ2-7	CASSLAGVDEQYF	TGTGCCAGCAGCTTAGCGGGGGTAGACGAGCAGTACTTC
-	-	15	TRBV6-5	TRBJ1-3	CASSYSTGSGNTIYF	TGTGCCAGCAGTTACTCAACAGGGTCGGGAAACACCATATATTTT